This T cell receptor (beta chain) stems from a study of shared clonotypes between healthy human individuals. Study context: Aged between 18 and 49, the donors were a couple of women and three men. Each donor contributed plates that comprised three CD4 naive, three CD4 memory, two CD8 naive and one CD8 memory.

The assay was immunoSEQ multiplex PCR, and TCRdb's table has in-frame clones only and misses some. The table includes about 980,000 clones, 70% to 85% detected once. The CDR3 runs 16 residues. Germline V lookup: CDR1 SGHAT, CDR2 FQNNGV. Between the trimmed V and J ends, which lost 5 bases and 2 bases, there was a span of 18 bases. This sequence was found in a man between 18 and 29 years old in good health. The chain is built from TRBV11-2 and TRBJ2-5; maybe TRBD2 (5 bases). Sequencing was done on a sample of memory CD4+ T cells sorted from blood. Subset: CD45RA-negative fraction. CDR3 DNA sequence: TGTGCCAGCAGCCTAGGACGGAGGACCTTACAAGAGACCCAGTACTTC. Translation gives CASSLGRRTLQETQYF.